What follows are 2 T cell receptor beta chains derived from one specimen sequenced in a study of response to subunit inactivated influenza vaccine. TCRdb reprocessed the RT-PCR reads with MiXCR, giving one entry per CDR3 protein. This sample yields hundreds of thousands of distinct CDR3 sequences, of which 10% to 15% are seen a single time; roughly 10% belongs to the top ten. The input for sequencing was PBMCs from blood, taken on the day of vaccination. The receptors originated from a man aged 45 to 65 who received an inactivated influenza vaccine.

This clonotype showed up just a few times. V is TRBV20-1 and J is TRBJ2-7; no clear D. Trimming cost V 3 bases and J 3 bases, with 9 bases left between them. The length of the CDR3 is 12 residues. In germline, CDR1 is DFQATT, CDR2 SNEGSKA (reference sequence). CDR3 protein: CSASSRNYEQYF. The CDR3 DNA follows: TGCAGTGCTAGTAGCAGAAACTACGAGCAGTACTTC.

This clonotype has only a few counts. The chain links TRBV2 to TRBJ1-6, with 7 bases identical to TRBD1. Germline V gene data show CDR1 as SNHLY and CDR2 as FYNNEI. The CDR3 runs to 16 residues. Trimming took 3 bases from V and 7 from J; bases not matched to a gene: 9. CDR3 sequence: CASSDTRQGWNSPLHF. As DNA, the CDR3 is TGTGCCAGCAGTGATACTAGACAGGGATGGAATTCACCCCTCCACTTT.